The rows below give T cell receptor beta chains drawn from one sample of a study of cytomegalovirus exposure and HLA in healthy donors. The method was immunoSEQ multiplex PCR; TCRdb's version includes in-frame clones alone and lacks a portion of them. This sample's table has fewer than 100,000 clones. Sequences were obtained from PBMCs. These receptors were taken from a woman aged 55-70 years in good health and CMV-seronegative. The CDR3 runs from the conserved cysteine through the conserved F or W.

v_gene	j_gene	len	CDR3aa
TRBV7-2	TRBJ2-5	14	CASTPGTSQETQYF
TRBV5-5	TRBJ2-2	15	CASSGQGAHTGELFF
TRBV5-1	TRBJ2-2	16	CASSLQGTGGSGELFF
TRBV18	TRBJ2-1	16	CASSPMGAGFYNEQFF
TRBV6-1	TRBJ2-3	14	CASSEGLGVDTQYF
TRBV19	TRBJ2-7	16	CASSTYRDLGALEQYF
TRBV7-2	TRBJ1-2	14	CASSPRTSFVGYTF
TRBV30	TRBJ2-3	15	CAWTPTSDYTDTQYF
TRBV28	TRBJ2-2	16	CASSLWQAGDTGELFF
TRBV2	TRBJ2-7	14	CASSEGPEPYEQYF
TRBV1	TRBJ2-1	15	CTSRPTSDPPNEQFF
TRBV5-6	TRBJ2-7	15	CASSLLGQVTYEQYF
TRBV6-6	TRBJ2-1	15	CASRKDRGLLNEQFF
TRBV9	TRBJ1-1	14	CASSVLGQNTEAFF